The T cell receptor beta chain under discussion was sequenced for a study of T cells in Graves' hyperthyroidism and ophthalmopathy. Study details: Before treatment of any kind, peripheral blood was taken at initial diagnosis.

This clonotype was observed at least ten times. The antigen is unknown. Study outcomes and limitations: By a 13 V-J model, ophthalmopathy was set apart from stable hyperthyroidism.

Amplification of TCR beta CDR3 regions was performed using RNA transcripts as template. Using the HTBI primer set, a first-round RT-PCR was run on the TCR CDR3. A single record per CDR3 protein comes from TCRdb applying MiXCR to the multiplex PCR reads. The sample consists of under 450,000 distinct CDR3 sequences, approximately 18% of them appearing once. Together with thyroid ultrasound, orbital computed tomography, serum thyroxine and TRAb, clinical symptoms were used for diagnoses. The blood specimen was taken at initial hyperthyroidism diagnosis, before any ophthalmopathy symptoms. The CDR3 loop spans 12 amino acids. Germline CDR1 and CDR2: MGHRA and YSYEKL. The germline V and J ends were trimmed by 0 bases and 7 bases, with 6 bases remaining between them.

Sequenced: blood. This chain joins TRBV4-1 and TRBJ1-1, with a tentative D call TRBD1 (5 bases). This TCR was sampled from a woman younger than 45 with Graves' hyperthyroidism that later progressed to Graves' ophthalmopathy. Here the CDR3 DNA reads TGCGCCAGCAGCCAAGATACAGGTGAAGCTTTCTTT. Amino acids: CASSQDTGEAFF.